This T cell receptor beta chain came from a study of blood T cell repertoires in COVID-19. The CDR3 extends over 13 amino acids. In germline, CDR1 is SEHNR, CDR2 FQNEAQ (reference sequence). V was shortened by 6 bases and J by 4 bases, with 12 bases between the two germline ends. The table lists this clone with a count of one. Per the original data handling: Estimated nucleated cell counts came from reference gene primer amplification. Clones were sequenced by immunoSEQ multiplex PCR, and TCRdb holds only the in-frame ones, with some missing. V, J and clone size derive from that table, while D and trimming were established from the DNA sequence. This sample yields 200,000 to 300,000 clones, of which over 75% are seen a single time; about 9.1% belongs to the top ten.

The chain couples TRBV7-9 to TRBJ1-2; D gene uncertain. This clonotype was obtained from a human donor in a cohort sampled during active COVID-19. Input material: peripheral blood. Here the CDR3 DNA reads TGTGCCAGCAGGCCCGTACTCTTCTATGGCTACACCTTC. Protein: CASRPVLFYGYTF. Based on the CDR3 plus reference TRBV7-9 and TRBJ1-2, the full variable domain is DTGVSQNPRHKITKRGQNVTFRCDPISEHNRLYWYRQTLGQGPEFLTYFQNEAQLEKSRLLSDRFSAERPKGSFSTLEIQRTEQGDSAMYLCASRPVLFYGYTFGSGTRLTVV.